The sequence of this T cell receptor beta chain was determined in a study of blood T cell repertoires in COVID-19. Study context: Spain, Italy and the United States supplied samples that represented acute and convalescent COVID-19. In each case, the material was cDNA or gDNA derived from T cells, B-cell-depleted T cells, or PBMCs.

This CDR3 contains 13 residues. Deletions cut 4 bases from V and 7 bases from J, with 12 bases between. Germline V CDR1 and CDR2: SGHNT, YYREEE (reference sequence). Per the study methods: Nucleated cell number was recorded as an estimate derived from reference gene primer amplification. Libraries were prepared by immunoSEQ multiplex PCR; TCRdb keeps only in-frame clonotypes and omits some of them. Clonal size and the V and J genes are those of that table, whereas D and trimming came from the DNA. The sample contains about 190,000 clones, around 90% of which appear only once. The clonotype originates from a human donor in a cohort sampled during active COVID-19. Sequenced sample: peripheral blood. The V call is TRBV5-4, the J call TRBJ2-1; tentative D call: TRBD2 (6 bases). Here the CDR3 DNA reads TGTGCCAGCAGCCGGGACTCGGAGAATGAGCAGTTCTTC. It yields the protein CASSRDSENEQFF.